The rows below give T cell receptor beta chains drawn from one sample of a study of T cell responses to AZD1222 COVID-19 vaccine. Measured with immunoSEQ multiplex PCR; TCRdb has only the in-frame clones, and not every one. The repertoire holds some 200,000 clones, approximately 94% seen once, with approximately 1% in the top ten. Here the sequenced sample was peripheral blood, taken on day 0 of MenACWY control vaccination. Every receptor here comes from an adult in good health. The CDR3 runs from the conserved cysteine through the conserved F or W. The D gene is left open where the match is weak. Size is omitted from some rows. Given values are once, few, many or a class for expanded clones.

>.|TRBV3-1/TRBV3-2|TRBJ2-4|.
TGTGCCAGCAGCCAAGAGGGAAACATTCAGTACTTC
CASSQEGNIQYF
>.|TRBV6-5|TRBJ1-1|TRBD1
TGTGCCAGCAGTCGCGGGGACAGAATAAACACTGAAGCTTTCTTT
CASSRGDRINTEAFF
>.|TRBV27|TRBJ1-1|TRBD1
TGTGCCAGCAGTTCCTACAGGGGAGAGTACGAGAACACTGAAGCTTTCTTT
CASSSYRGEYENTEAFF
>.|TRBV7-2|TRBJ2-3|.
TGTGCCAGCAGCTTAAGAGCGGTACAAGGTACGCAGTATTTT
CASSLRAVQGTQYF
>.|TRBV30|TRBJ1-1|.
TGTGCCTGCCAGGGGTTTGTGACTGAAGCTTTCTTT
CACQGFVTEAFF
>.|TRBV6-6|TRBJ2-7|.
TGTGCCAGCAGTTACTCAAGCTACGAGCAGTACTTC
CASSYSSYEQYF
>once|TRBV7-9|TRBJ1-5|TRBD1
TGTGCCAGCAGCCACGGGACAGGCGGTAGCAATCAGCCCCAGCATTTT
CASSHGTGGSNQPQHF
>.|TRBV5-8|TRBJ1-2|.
TGTGCCAGCACCTTGAAGTCTTTCAACTATGGCTACACCTTC
CASTLKSFNYGYTF
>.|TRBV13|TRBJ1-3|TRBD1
TGTGCCAGCAGCTTAGGCCCCGGACAGGGGAGCTCTGGAAACACCATATATTTT
CASSLGPGQGSSGNTIYF
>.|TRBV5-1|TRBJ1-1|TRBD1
TGCGCCAGCACCTATCGACAGGGAGACACTGAAGCTTTCTTT
CASTYRQGDTEAFF
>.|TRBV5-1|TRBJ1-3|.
TGCGCCAGCACCTCAGGGGAAGGAAACACCATATATTTT
CASTSGEGNTIYF
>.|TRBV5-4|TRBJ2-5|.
TGTGCCAGCAGCTTGTCCCTCCAAGAGACCCAGTACTTC
CASSLSLQETQYF
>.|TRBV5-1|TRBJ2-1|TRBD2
TGCGCCAGCAGCTTGACCAGCGGGGGGCCGTACAATGAGCAGTTCTTC
CASSLTSGGPYNEQFF
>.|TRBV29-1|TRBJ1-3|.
TGCAGCGTTGATGTCCAGGGCGGGTCTGGAAACACCATATATTTT
CSVDVQGGSGNTIYF
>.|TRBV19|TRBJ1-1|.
TGTGCCAGTAGTCGGTTTAAGGGAAGCACTGAAGCTTTCTTT
CASSRFKGSTEAFF
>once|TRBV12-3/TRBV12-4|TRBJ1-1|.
TGTGCCAGCACCCTACAGCCGAACACTGAAGCTTTCTTT
CASTLQPNTEAFF
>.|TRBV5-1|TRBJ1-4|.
TGCGCCAGCAGCTTGGAGGGGAGGAATGAAAAACTGTTTTTT
CASSLEGRNEKLFF
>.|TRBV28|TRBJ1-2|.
TGTGCCAGCAGCCGCGGGGACGTCTATGGCTACACCTTC
CASSRGDVYGYTF
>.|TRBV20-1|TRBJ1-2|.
TGCAGTGCTGGACGGAACTATGGCTACACCTTC
CSAGRNYGYTF
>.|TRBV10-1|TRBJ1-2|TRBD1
TGCGCCAGCGGGGACAGGGGTAACTATGGCTACACCTTC
CASGDRGNYGYTF
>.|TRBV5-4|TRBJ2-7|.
TGTGCCAGCAGCTCCCTCTACGAGCAGTACTTC
CASSSLYEQYF
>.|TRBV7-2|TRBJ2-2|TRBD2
TGTGCCAGCAGCTCTTCTAGCGGGGGGACCACCGGGGAGCTGTTTTTT
CASSSSSGGTTGELFF
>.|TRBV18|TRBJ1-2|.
TGTGCCAGCTCACCACCGGGACAAAACTATGGCTACACCTTC
CASSPPGQNYGYTF
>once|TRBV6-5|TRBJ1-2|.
TGTGCCAGCAGTTACGGGGAAGTGATTAACTATGGCTACACCTTC
CASSYGEVINYGYTF
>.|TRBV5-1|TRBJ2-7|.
TGCGCCAGCAGCTTGGAAACCGTTTCCTACGAGCAGTACTTC
CASSLETVSYEQYF
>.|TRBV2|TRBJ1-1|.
TGTGCCAGCAGGCGACAGACCATGAACACTGAAGCTTTCTTT
CASRRQTMNTEAFF
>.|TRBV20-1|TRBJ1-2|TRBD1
TGCAGTGCTAGTGGGGGGGCGGGACAGAATCCCAGCGGCTACACCTTC
CSASGGAGQNPSGYTF
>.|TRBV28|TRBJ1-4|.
TGTGCCAGCAGCTCTAATGAAAAACTGTTTTTT
CASSSNEKLFF
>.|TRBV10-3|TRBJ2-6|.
TGTGCCATCAGAGCAGGGGATTCCGGGGCCAACGTCCTGACTTTC
CAIRAGDSGANVLTF
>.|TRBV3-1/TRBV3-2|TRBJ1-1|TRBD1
TGTGCCAGCAGCGTGAGACAGGGCAACACTGAAGCTTTCTTT
CASSVRQGNTEAFF
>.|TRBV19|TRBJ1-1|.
TGTGCCAGTAGTCTCAGTCTGGCCACTGAAGCTTTCTTT
CASSLSLATEAFF
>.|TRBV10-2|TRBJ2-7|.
TGCGCCAGCAGCCAAGCTGGAGGGGGAAGCGAGCAGTACTTC
CASSQAGGGSEQYF
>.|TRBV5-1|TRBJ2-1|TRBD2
TGCGCCAGCAGCTTCGGACTAGCGGCCTCCTACAATGAGCAGTTCTTC
CASSFGLAASYNEQFF
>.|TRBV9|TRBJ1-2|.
TGTGCCAGCAGCACCCCGGACACCGGCTATGGCTACACCTTC
CASSTPDTGYGYTF
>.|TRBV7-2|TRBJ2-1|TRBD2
TGTGCCAGCAGCTTACAAGCGGGGTCCTACAATGAGCAGTTCTTC
CASSLQAGSYNEQFF
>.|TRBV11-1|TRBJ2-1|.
TGTGCCAGCAGCCGGGGGTTAAACAATGAGCAGTTCTTC
CASSRGLNNEQFF
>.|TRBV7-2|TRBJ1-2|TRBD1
TGTGCCAGCAGCCCCCGGGACAGGGGAGGCTATGGCTACACCTTC
CASSPRDRGGYGYTF
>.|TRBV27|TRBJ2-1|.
TGTGCCAGCAGTCCAGCCTACAATGAGCAGTTCTTC
CASSPAYNEQFF
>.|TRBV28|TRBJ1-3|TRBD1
TGTGCCAGCAGTCGACAGGGCTCTGGAAACACCATATATTTT
CASSRQGSGNTIYF
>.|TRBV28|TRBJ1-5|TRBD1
TGTGCCGGCCAGGGGGGGGGCAATCAGCCCCAGCATTTT
CAGQGGGNQPQHF
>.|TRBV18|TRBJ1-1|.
TGTGCCAGCTCACAAAACAGGGAGAACACTGAAGCTTTCTTT
CASSQNRENTEAFF
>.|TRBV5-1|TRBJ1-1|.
TGCGCCAGCAGCTTGAGTGGGGGTAGAGGCACTGAAGCTTTCTTT
CASSLSGGRGTEAFF
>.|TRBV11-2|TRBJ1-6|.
TGTGCCAGCAGCTCCCCCCTCCAGGGTTCCTATAATTCACCCCTCCACTTT
CASSSPLQGSYNSPLHF
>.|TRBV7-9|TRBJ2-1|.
TGTGCCAGCAGCTTAGCCGCAGGGGTGGAGTTCTTC
CASSLAAGVEFF
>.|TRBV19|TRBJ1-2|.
TGTGCCAGTAGTATAGTGGTGGGTCAGACCGCCGGGGGCTACACCTTC
CASSIVVGQTAGGYTF
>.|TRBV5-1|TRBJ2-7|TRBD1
TGCGCCAGCAGCATCAGGACAGGGGGCACGTACGAGCAGTACTTC
CASSIRTGGTYEQYF
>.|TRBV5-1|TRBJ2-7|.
TGCGCCAGCAGCTTGGACGGGAGTGTAGGGCCCTACGAGCAGTACTTC
CASSLDGSVGPYEQYF
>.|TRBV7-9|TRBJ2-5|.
TGTGCCAGCAGCTTTTGGGGGGAGACCCAGTACTTC
CASSFWGETQYF
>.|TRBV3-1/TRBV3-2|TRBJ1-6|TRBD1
TGTGCCAGCAGGGACAGGGGCGCCTATAATTCACCCCTCCACTTT
CASRDRGAYNSPLHF
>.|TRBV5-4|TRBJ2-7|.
TGTGCCAGCAGCTTGGCGGGGGCCAGGTTCGAGCAGTACTTC
CASSLAGARFEQYF
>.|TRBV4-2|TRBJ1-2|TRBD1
TGTGCCAGCAGCCAAGGACAGGGAGATAACTATGGCTACACCTTC
CASSQGQGDNYGYTF
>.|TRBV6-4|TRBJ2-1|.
TGTGCCAGCAGCGCCAGGGTTGGTGAGCAGTTCTTC
CASSARVGEQFF
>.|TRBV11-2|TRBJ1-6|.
TGTGCCAGCAGCCCAATCAAGGCAGGGTTCATTTCACCCCTCCACTTT
CASSPIKAGFISPLHF
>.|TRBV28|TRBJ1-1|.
TGTGCCAGCTGCGGCAGGAACACTGAAGCTTTCTTT
CASCGRNTEAFF
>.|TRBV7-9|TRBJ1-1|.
TGTGCCAGCAGCCCCTCCAGGGGGAACACTGAAGCTTTCTTT
CASSPSRGNTEAFF
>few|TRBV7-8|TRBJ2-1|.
TGTGCCAGCAGCCCTCAGGGAGGCGCCTACAATGAGCAGTTCTTC
CASSPQGGAYNEQFF
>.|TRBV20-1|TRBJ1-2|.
TGCAGTGCTAGTATCAATTCTTGGGAAATCACCTTC
CSASINSWEITF